This T cell receptor beta chain was found in a study of T cells in Graves' hyperthyroidism and ophthalmopathy. This clonotype was seen repeatedly, ten times or more. Its matching antigen is unknown. At least 3 on the Clinical Activity Score was recorded for ophthalmopathy patients, who also had NOSPECS grade at least 4 and duration under 3 months. From more than 9 ml of fresh peripheral blood, PBMCs were isolated. RNA transcripts were the template for amplifying TCR beta CDR3 regions. Carried out on the TCR CDR3, a first-round RT-PCR used the HTBI primer set. TCRdb used MiXCR to reprocess the multiplex PCR reads, holding one entry per CDR3 protein. Among about half a million distinct CDR3 sequences listed, about 20% were seen once. Trimming removed 4 bases from V and 7 bases from J; junction bases left unmatched: 6. This CDR3 has 14 residues. Germline CDR1 reads SEHNR; CDR2 reads FQNEAQ (reference sequence).

The study, taken as a whole, reports: Most thyroid-expanded clonotypes above 0.001 were also found in blood. Ophthalmopathy and stable hyperthyroidism were separated by a 13 V-J model.

The clonotype comes from a woman between 65 and 79 years old with Graves' ophthalmopathy. Material: blood. The genes are TRBV7-9 and TRBJ2-5; 10 nucleotides agree with TRBD1. The DNA of the CDR3 is TGTGCCAGCAGCTGGGACAGGGGAACGGGGACCCAGTACTTC. Encoded protein: CASSWDRGTGTQYF.